This is a list of T cell receptor beta chains from one sample in a study of CD8+ T cells in alopecia areata. Libraries were prepared by immunoSEQ multiplex PCR; TCRdb keeps only in-frame clonotypes and omits some of them. The table includes around 200,000 clones, around 50% detected once. The specimen comprised CD8+ T cells sorted from blood, sampled at week 24, from a patient treated with tofacitinib. These receptors all stem from a human donor with alopecia areata. Each CDR3 is given with its conserved first and last residue. A D gene is named only where the DNA matches it firmly. A clone size is listed for some rows: how often the clone was seen (once, few, many), or a class if it is expanded.

d_call clone_size j_call v_call cdr3_aa cdr3_nt
TRBD1 - TRBJ2-5 TRBV29-1 CSAPGQQETQYF TGCAGCGCTCCGGGACAGCAAGAGACCCAGTACTTC
TRBD1 - TRBJ2-7 TRBV9 CASSAPGGRHEQYF TGTGCCAGCAGCGCCCCAGGGGGTCGGCACGAGCAGTACTTC
- - TRBJ2-7 TRBV29-1 CSVDGRDEQYF TGCAGCGTTGACGGCAGGGACGAGCAGTACTTC
- - TRBJ2-2 TRBV11-2 CASTPAGNTGELFF TGTGCCAGCACCCCCGCCGGTAACACCGGGGAGCTGTTTTTT
- few TRBJ1-2 TRBV4-1 CASSPHAEWGGQSSYTF TGCGCCAGCAGCCCCCACGCCGAATGGGGGGGGCAAAGCTCCTACACCTTC
- - TRBJ1-2 TRBV7-9 CASSALDNTYGYTF TGTGCCAGCAGCGCTCTTGATAATACCTATGGCTACACCTTC
TRBD1 - TRBJ1-1 TRBV7-9 CASSSRGRWVFF TGTGCCAGCAGCTCCAGGGGGCGTTGGGTTTTCTTT
- - TRBJ2-5 TRBV29-1 CSVGEWETQYF TGCAGCGTTGGAGAATGGGAGACCCAGTACTTC
- - TRBJ2-7 TRBV9 CASSVGVTLYEQYF TGTGCCAGCAGCGTTGGGGTTACCCTCTACGAGCAGTACTTC
- few TRBJ1-5 TRBV19 CASSISGGNSNQPQHF TGTGCCAGTAGTATTAGTGGGGGGAATAGCAATCAGCCCCAGCATTTT
TRBD1 - TRBJ1-2 TRBV30 CAWSQGGYGYTF TGTGCCTGGAGCCAGGGGGGCTATGGCTACACCTTC
- - TRBJ1-2 TRBV6-5 CASRGSGNGYTF TGTGCCAGCAGAGGATCGGGAAATGGCTACACCTTC
- - TRBJ1-2 TRBV29-1 CSVGGRGRPIYGYTF TGCAGCGTTGGAGGCAGGGGCCGCCCTATCTATGGCTACACCTTC
TRBD2 few TRBJ2-2 TRBV30 CARTGDPRGETNTGELFF TGTGCCAGGACGGGGGATCCGCGGGGGGAAACGAACACCGGGGAGCTGTTTTTT
- - TRBJ2-2 TRBV29-1 CSALGPGDTGELFF TGCAGCGCTCTTGGCCCGGGGGACACCGGGGAGCTGTTTTTT
- - TRBJ1-2 TRBV7-3 CASGGPTYGYTF TGTGCCAGCGGGGGCCCTACATATGGCTACACCTTC
- few TRBJ1-6 TRBV5-6 CASSSGSQPLHF TGTGCCAGCAGCTCCGGGTCCCAGCCCCTCCACTTT
- - TRBJ1-2 TRBV30 CAWSPGRGYGYTF TGTGCCTGGAGCCCCGGCCGCGGATATGGCTACACCTTC
- - TRBJ2-3 TRBV29-1 CSVEGWSFEDTQYF TGCAGCGTTGAGGGTTGGAGTTTCGAAGATACGCAGTATTTT
- - TRBJ1-1 TRBV29-1 CSVVTGEAFF TGCAGCGTTGTCACGGGTGAAGCTTTCTTT
- few TRBJ1-2 TRBV6-5 CASSHRDSANYGYTF TGTGCCAGCAGTCACCGAGACAGTGCTAACTATGGCTACACCTTC